The entry below describes one TCR beta chain. Its target is unknown. The repertoire was sequenced with immunoSEQ multiplex PCR; TCRdb's copy has only in-frame clones and lacks some. The table lists 150,000 or so clones, about 88% of them singletons. CDR1 is SGHVS and CDR2 is FQNEAQ in the germline V gene. The CDR3 runs to 13 residues. Trimming stripped 4 bases from V and 4 bases from J, with 10 bases between. These data belong to a study of T cell responses to AZD1222 COVID-19 vaccine. General observations from the study: White British people made up most donors, females outnumbered males, and clonal diversity was possibly underestimated.

The sample in question was peripheral blood, obtained on day 0 of AZD1222 vaccination. This receptor was taken from an adult in good health. J is TRBJ1-1 and V is TRBV7-8; no definite D call. CDR3 bases: TGTGCCAGCAGCTCGAGGGTCCGCACTGAAGCTTTCTTT. Encoded protein: CASSSRVRTEAFF.